Listed below are T cell receptor beta chains from one sample, sequenced in a study of blood T cell repertoires in COVID-19. Some clones are missing from TCRdb's copy, which holds only in-frame ones; the method was immunoSEQ multiplex PCR. The top ten clones hold 7% to 10% of a sample with about 76,000 clones, 70% to 90% of them seen once. The sample consisted of peripheral blood. These receptors were taken from a man aged 25-45 years with acute or convalescent COVID-19. Both conserved end residues are trimmed from each CDR3. A D gene is named only where the DNA matches it firmly.

>TRBJ2-6|TRBV28|TRBD1|14
ASSSQGASGANVLT
>TRBJ2-3|TRBV2|TRBD2|16
ASSPGLAGVIPPDTQY
>TRBJ1-5|TRBV30|-|13
AWSAGQLSNQPQH
>TRBJ2-7|TRBV25-1|-|13
ASSEYQGSTYEQY
>TRBJ2-5|TRBV19|-|12
ASSRQAYQETQY
>TRBJ1-6|TRBV7-2|-|12
ASSRGLGNSPLH
>TRBJ2-1|TRBV29-1|TRBD2|15
SGRTSGMVRSYNEQF
>TRBJ1-6|TRBV30|TRBD1|12
AWSWDRAGSPLH
>TRBJ2-7|TRBV20-1|-|9
SATRSYEQY
>TRBJ1-6|TRBV7-2|-|11
ASSETGYSPLH
>TRBJ2-5|TRBV7-9|TRBD1|13
ASRLDREVKETQY
>TRBJ2-5|TRBV5-1|-|12
ASSLRRGGETQY
>TRBJ2-6|TRBV30|TRBD1|13
AWSPDRAGANVLT
>TRBJ1-1|TRBV29-1|-|11
SVVVGINTEAF
>TRBJ2-1|TRBV20-1|-|9
SASISGEQF
>TRBJ2-5|TRBV28|-|10
ASRDNQETQY
>TRBJ2-7|TRBV27|TRBD2|12
ASSPGLAAYEQY
>TRBJ1-5|TRBV5-1|TRBD1|13
ASSVTGMSNQPQH
>TRBJ1-2|TRBV10-1|-|11
ASSVGRSYGYT
>TRBJ1-6|TRBV27|-|11
ASAGDWGSPLH
>TRBJ2-7|TRBV6-1|-|14
ASSEWVVDSYYEQY
>TRBJ2-7|TRBV7-9|TRBD1|12
ASSAGTDPYEQY
>TRBJ1-2|TRBV14|TRBD1|13
ASSQAGQHYYGYT
>TRBJ2-1|TRBV19|TRBD2|13
ASSLGSGRNNEQF
>TRBJ2-4|TRBV28|-|14
ASSLSGDLAKNIQY
>TRBJ1-1|TRBV2|-|9
ASSGETLAF
>TRBJ1-1|TRBV2|-|14
ASSERLSGPNTEAF
>TRBJ2-7|TRBV11-2|TRBD2|12
ASSYSGNSYEQY
>TRBJ2-7|TRBV30|TRBD1|11
AWKTGASYEQY
>TRBJ1-2|TRBV7-9|-|11
ASSYLQVSGYT
>TRBJ2-1|TRBV15|-|13
ATSRGSGHKNEQF
>TRBJ2-7|TRBV30|TRBD1|12
AWSVQTGWYEQY
>TRBJ2-3|TRBV5-1|-|12
ASSSGTGGGTQY
>TRBJ2-7|TRBV7-9|TRBD1|12
ASSLGQGFSEQY
>TRBJ2-2|TRBV5-1|-|13
ASSLGTLNTGELF
>TRBJ1-4|TRBV4-1|-|15
ASSQSHTAQGHGKLF
>TRBJ2-7|TRBV28|TRBD1|13
ASSVGQGVDYEQY
>TRBJ2-2|TRBV11-2|-|12
ASSLNTNTGELF
>TRBJ2-2|TRBV10-3|TRBD1|15
AISESIRDRHTGELF
>TRBJ2-1|TRBV29-1|-|6
SGGSRF
>TRBJ2-1|TRBV2|-|10
ASSEAPREQF
>TRBJ2-3|TRBV4-1|TRBD2|15
ASSQDYLAGGRDTQY